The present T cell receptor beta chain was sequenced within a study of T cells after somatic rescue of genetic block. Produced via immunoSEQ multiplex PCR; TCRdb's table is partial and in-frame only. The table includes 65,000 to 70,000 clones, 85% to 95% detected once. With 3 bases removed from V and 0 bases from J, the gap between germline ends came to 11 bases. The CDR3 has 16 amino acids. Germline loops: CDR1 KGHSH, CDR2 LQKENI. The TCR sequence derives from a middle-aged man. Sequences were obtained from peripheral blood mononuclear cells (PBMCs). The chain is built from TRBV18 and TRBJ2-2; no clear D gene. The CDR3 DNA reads TGTGCCAGCTCACCGCAGCAGTTATCGAACACCGGGGAGCTGTTTTTT. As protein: CASSPQQLSNTGELFF.